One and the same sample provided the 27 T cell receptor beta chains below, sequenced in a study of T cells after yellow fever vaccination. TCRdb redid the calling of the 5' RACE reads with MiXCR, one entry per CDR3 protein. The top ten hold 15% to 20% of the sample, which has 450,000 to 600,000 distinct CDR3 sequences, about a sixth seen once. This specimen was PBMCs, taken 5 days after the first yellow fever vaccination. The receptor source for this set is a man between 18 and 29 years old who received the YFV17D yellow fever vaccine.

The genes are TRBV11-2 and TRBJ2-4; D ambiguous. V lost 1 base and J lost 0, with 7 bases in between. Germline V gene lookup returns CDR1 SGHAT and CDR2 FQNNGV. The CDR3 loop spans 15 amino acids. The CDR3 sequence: CASSLAYSAKNIQYF. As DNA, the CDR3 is TGTGCCAGCAGCTTAGCCTACTCAGCCAAAAACATTCAGTACTTC.

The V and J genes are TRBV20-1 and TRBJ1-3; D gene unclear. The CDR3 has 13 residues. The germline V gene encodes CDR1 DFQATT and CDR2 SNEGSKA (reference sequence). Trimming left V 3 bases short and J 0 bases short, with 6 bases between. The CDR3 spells CSASKSSGNTIYF. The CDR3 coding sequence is TGCAGTGCTAGCAAATCCTCTGGAAACACCATATATTTT.

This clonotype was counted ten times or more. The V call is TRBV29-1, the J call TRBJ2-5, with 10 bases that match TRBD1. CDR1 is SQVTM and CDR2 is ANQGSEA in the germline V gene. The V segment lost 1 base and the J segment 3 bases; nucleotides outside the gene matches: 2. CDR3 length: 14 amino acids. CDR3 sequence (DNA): TGCAGCGTTGAAGGGACAGGGGGAAAAGAGACCCAGTACTTC. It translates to CSVEGTGGKETQYF.

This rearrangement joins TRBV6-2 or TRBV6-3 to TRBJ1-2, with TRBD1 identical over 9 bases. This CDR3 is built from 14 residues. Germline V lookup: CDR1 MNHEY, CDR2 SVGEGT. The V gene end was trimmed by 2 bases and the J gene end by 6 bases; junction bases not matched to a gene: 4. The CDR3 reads CASSYTDRGHGYTF. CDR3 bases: TGTGCCAGCAGTTACACGGACAGGGGACATGGCTACACCTTC.

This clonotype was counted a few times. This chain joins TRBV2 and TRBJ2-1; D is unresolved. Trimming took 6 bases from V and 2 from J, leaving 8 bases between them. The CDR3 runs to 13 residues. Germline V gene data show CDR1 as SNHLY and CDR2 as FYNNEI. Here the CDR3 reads CASRASTYNEQFF. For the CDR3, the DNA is TGTGCCAGCAGGGCTTCGACCTACAATGAGCAGTTCTTC. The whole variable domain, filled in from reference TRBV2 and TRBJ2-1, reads EPEVTQTPSHQVTQMGQEVILRCVPISNHLYFYWYRQILGQKVEFLVSFYNNEISEKSEIFDDQFSVERPDGSNFTLKIRSTKLEDSAMYFCASRASTYNEQFFGPGTRLTVL.

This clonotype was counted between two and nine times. CDR3 nucleotide sequence: TGCAGTGCGAAACCTAGGGAGAGAGCGGGGGGACTCAATGAGCAGTTCTTC. Protein product: CSAKPRERAGGLNEQFF. The rearrangement joins TRBV20-1 to TRBJ2-1, with TRBD2 identical over 9 bases. Germline lookup yields CDR1 DFQATT and CDR2 SNEGSKA (reference sequence). CDR3 size: 17 residues. V was pared by 6 bases and J by 6 bases, with 18 bases of the junction left unmatched.

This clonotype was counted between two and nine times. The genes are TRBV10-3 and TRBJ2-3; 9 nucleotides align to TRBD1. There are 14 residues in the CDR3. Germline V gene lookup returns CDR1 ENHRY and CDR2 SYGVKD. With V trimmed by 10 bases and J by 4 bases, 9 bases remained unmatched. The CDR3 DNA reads TGTGCCACATGGGAGGGACAGGGCCCAGATACGCAGTATTTT. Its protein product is CATWEGQGPDTQYF.

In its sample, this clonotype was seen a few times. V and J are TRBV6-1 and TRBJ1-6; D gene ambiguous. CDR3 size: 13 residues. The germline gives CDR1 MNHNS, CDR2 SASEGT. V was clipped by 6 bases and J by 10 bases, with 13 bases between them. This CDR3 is CASRDLLASPLHF. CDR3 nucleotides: TGTGCCAGCAGGGACCTTTTAGCGTCACCCCTCCACTTT.

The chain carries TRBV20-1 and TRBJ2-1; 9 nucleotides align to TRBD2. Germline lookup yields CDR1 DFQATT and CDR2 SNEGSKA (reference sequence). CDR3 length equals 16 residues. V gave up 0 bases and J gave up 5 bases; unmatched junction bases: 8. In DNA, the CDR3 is TGCAGTGCTAGAGATTTGGGTAGCGGGGGCCACAATGAGCAGTTCTTC. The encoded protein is CSARDLGSGGHNEQFF.

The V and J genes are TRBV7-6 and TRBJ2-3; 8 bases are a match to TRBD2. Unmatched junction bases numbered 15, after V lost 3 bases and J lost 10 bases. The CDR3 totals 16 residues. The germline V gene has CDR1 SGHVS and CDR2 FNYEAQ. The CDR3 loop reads CASSFRLAGGLFPQYF. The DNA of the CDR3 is TGTGCCAGCAGCTTCCGACTTGCGGGGGGCCTGTTCCCGCAGTATTTT.

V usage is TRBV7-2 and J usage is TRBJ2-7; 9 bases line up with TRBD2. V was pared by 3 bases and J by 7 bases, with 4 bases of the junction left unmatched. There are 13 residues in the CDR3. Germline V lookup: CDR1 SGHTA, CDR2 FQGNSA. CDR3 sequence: CASSFAGGREQYF. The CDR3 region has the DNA TGTGCCAGCAGCTTCGCGGGGGGGCGGGAGCAGTACTTC.

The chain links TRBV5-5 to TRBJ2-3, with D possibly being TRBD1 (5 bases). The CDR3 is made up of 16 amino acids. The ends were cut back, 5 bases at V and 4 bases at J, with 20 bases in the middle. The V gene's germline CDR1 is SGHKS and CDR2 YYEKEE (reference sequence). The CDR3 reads CASRSGPAVRADTQYF. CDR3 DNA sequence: TGTGCCAGCAGGTCCGGCCCCGCGGTCAGGGCAGATACGCAGTATTTT.

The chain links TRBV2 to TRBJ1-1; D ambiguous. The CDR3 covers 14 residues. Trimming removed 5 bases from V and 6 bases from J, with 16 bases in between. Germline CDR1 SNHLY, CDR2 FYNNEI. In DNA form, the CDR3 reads TGTGCCAGCAGTTTCCTGAAGAAACGCGCTGAAGCTTTCTTT. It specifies CASSFLKKRAEAFF.

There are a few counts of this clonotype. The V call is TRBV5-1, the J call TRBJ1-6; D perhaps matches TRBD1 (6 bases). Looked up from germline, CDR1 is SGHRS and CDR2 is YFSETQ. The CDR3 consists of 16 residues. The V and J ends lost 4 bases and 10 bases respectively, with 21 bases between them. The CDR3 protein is CASSPELDSYGSPLHF. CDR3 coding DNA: TGCGCCAGCAGCCCCGAACTGGACAGTTATGGATCACCCCTCCACTTT. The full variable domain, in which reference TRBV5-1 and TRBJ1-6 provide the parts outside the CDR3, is KAGVTQTPRYLIKTRGQQVTLSCSPISGHRSVSWYQQTPGQGLQFLFEYFSETQRNKGNFPGRFSGRQFSNSRSEMNVSTLELGDSALYLCASSPELDSYGSPLHFGNGTRLTVT.

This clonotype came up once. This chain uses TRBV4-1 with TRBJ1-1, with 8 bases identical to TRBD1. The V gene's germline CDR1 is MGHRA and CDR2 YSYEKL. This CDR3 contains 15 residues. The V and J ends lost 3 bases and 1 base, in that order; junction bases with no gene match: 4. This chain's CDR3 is CASSHRDRGNTEAFF. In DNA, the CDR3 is TGCGCCAGCAGCCATAGAGACAGGGGGAACACTGAAGCTTTCTTT.

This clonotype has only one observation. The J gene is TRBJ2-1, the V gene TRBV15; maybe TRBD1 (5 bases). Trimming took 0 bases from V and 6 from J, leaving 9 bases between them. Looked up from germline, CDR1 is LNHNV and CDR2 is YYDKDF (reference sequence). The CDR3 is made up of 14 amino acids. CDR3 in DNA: TGTGCCACCAGCAGAGAGCAGGGCGGCAATGAGCAGTTCTTC. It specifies CATSREQGGNEQFF.

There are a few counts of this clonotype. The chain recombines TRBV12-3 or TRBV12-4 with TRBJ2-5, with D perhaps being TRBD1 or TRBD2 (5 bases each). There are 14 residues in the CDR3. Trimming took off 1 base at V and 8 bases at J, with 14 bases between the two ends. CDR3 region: CASSLDMSGRTQYF. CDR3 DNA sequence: TGTGCCAGCAGTTTAGACATGTCGGGGCGTACCCAGTACTTC.

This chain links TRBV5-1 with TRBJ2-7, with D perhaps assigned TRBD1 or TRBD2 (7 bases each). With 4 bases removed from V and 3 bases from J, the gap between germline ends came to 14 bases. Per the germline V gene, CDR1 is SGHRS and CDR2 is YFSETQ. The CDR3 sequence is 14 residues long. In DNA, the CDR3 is TGCGCCAGCAGCACTCAGGGGGGGAACTACGAGCAGTACTTC. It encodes CASSTQGGNYEQYF.

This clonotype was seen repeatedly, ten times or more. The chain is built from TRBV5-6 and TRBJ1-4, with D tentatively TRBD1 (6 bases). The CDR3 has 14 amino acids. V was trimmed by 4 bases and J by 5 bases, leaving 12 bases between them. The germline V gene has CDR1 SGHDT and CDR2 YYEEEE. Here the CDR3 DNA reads TGTGCCAGCAGCCAGATCGACAGGAATGAAAAACTGTTTTTT. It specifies CASSQIDRNEKLFF.

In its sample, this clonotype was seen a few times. CDR3: CASSSTRTGEAEGTQYF. The CDR3 coding sequence is TGTGCCAGTAGTAGCACCCGGACAGGGGAGGCGGAGGGTACGCAGTATTTT. This chain uses TRBV19 with TRBJ2-3, with TRBD1 matching over 9 bases. CDR3 length equals 17 residues. Trimming cost V 4 bases and J 8 bases; bases outside gene matches: 16. Germline lookup yields CDR1 LNHDA and CDR2 SQIVND (reference sequence).

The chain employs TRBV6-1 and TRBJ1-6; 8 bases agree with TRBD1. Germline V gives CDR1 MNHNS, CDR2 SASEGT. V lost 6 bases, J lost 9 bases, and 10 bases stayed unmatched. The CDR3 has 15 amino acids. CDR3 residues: CASRLGQGFTSPLHF. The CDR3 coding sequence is TGTGCCAGCAGGCTAGGACAGGGCTTTACTTCACCCCTCCACTTT.

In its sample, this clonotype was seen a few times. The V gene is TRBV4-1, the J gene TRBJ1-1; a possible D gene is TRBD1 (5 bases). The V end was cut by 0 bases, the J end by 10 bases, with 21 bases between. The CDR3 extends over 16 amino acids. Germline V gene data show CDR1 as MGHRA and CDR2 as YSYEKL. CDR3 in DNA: TGCGCCAGCAGCCAAGACGGGATAGGGGAGGGCTTAGGAGCTTTCTTT. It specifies CASSQDGIGEGLGAFF.

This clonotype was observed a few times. CDR3 nucleotide sequence: TGTGCCAGCAGTCTCCCAGGGGGACTTACGTACGAGCAGTACTTC. This encodes CASSLPGGLTYEQYF. The rearrangement joins TRBV12-3 or TRBV12-4 to TRBJ2-7; a weak D match, TRBD1 (7 bases). The CDR3 has 15 amino acids. With 5 bases removed from V and 4 bases from J, the gap between germline ends came to 18 bases.

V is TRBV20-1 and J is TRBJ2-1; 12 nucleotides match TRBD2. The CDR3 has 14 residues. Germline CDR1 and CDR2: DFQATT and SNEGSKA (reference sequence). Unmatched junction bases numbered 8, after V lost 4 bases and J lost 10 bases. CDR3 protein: CSATTSGGSGEQFF. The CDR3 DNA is TGCAGTGCTACCACTAGCGGGGGGTCAGGAGAGCAGTTCTTC.

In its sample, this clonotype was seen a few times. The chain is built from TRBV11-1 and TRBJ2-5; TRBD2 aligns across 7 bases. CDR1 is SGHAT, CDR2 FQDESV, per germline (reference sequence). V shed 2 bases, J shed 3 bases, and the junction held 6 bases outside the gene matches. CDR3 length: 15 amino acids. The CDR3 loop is CASSLNGGREETQYF. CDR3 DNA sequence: TGTGCCAGCAGCTTAAACGGGGGGAGGGAAGAGACCCAGTACTTC.

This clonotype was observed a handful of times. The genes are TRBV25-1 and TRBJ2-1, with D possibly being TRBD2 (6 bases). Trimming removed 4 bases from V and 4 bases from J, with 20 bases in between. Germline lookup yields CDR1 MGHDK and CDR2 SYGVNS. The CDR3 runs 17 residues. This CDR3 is CASSGFEWGEAYNEQFF. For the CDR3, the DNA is TGTGCCAGCAGTGGATTCGAATGGGGGGAAGCTTACAATGAGCAGTTCTTC.

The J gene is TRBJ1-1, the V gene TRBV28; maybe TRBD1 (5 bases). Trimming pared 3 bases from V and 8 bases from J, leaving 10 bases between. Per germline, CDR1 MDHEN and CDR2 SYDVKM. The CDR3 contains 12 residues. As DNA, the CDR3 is TGTGCCAGCAGTTTTTATAAGGGGGAAGCTTTCTTT. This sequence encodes CASSFYKGEAFF.